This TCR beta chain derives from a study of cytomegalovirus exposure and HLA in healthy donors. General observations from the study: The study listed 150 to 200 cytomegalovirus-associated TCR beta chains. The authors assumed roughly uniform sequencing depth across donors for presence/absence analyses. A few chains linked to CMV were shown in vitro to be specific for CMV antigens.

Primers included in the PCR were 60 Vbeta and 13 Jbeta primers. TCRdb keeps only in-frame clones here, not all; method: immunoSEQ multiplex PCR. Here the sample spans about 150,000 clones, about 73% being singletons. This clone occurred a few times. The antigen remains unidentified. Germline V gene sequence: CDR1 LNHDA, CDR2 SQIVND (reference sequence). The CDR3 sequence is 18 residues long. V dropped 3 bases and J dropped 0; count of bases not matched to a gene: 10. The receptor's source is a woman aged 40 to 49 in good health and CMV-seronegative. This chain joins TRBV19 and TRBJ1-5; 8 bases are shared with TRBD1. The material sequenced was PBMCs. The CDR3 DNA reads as TGTGCCAGTAGTATTGGTGGGCCAGGGGGCTCTAGCAATCAGCCCCAGCATTTT. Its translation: CASSIGGPGGSSNQPQHF.